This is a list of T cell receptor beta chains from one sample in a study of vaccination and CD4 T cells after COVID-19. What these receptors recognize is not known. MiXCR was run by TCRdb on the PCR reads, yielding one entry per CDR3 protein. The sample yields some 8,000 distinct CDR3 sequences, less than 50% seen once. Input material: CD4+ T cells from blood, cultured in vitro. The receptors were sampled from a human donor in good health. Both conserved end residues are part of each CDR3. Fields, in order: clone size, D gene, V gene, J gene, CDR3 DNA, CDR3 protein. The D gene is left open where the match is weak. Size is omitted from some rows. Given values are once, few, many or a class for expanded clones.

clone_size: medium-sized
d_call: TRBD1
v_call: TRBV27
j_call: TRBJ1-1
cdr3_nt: TGTGCCAGCAGTTCGAGCCACCTCAGGACAGGGGGCGAATGGGCTTTCTTT
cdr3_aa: CASSSSHLRTGGEWAFF

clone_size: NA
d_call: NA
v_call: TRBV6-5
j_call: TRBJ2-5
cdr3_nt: TGTGCCAGCAGTTACTCCCTCGGGGGTACTATGCAAGAGACCCAGTACTTC
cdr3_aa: CASSYSLGGTMQETQYF

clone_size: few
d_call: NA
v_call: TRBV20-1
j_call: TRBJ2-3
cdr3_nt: TGCAGTGCTAGTGAGGTTGACAGACAGCTGAGCCCTAGCACAGATACGCAGTATTTT
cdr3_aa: CSASEVDRQLSPSTDTQYF

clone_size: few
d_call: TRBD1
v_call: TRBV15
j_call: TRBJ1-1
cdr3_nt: TGTGCCACCAGCAGGCCAGGGGGCAGGGGCGGGAACACTGAAGCTTTCTTT
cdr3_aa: CATSRPGGRGGNTEAFF

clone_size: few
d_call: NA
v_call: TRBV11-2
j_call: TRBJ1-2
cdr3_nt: TGTGCCAGCAGCTTAGACAGGGGACGAGGTGGCTACACCTTC
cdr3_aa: CASSLDRGRGGYTF

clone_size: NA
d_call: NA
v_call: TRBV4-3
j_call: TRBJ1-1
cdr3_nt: TGCGCCAGCAGCCAAGGGAACGGGAACGAAGCTTTCTTT
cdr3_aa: CASSQGNGNEAFF

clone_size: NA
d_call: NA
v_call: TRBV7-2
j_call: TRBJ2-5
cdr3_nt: TGTGCCAGCAGCTTAAGGGAGTTGGAGACCCAGTACTTC
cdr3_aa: CASSLRELETQYF

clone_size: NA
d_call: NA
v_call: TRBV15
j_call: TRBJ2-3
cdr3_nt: TGTGCCACCAGCAGAGATCGGATTCCTAGCACAGATACGCAGTATTTT
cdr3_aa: CATSRDRIPSTDTQYF

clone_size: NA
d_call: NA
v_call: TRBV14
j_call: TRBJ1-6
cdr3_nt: TGTGCCAGCAGCCAGGGCGGGGACAATTCACCCCTCCACTTT
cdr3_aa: CASSQGGDNSPLHF

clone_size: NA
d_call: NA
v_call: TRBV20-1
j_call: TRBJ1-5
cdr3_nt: TGCAGTGCTCAAAGGGTGGAAAATCAGCCCCAGCATTTT
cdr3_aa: CSAQRVENQPQHF

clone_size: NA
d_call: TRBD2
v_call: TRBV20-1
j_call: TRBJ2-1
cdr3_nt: TGCAGTGCCGTAAAGAACAGCGGGAGGGCCTCTGGGTTCTTC
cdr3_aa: CSAVKNSGRASGFF

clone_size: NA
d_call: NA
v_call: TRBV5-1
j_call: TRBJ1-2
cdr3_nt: NA
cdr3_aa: CASTNQTSMYLCASSSRPEGYTF

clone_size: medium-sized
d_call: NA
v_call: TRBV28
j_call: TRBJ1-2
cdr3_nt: TGTGCCAGCAGTCTCAACTATGGCTACACCTTC
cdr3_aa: CASSLNYGYTF

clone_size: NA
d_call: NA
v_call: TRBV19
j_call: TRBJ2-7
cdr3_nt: TGTGCCAGTAGTAGGGGGGCCTCCGAGCAGTACTTC
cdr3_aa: CASSRGASEQYF

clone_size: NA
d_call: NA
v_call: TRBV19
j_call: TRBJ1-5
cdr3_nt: TGTGCCAGTAGTATGCCGGACCATAGCAATCAGCCCCAGCATTTT
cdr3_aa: CASSMPDHSNQPQHF

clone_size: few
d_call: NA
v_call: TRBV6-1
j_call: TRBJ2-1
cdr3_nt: TGTGCCAGCAACCAAAGGGGGAGGAATGAGCAGTTCTTC
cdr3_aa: CASNQRGRNEQFF

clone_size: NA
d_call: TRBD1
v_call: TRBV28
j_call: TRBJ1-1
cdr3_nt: TGTGCCAGCAGCCCCGGGACAGAGAACACTGAAGCTTTCTTT
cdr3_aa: CASSPGTENTEAFF

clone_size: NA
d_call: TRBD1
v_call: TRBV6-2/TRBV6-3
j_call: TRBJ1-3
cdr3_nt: TGTGCCAGCAGCCCTCGTCAGGGGGACAGCTCTGGAAACACCATATATTTT
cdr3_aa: CASSPRQGDSSGNTIYF

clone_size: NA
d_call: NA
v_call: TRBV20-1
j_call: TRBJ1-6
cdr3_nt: TGCAGTGGGTGGGGATCCTATAATTCACCCCTCCACTTT
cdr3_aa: CSGWGSYNSPLHF

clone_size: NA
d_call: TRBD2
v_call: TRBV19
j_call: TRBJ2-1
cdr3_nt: TGTGCCAGTAGATCTAGCGGACGATGGCATGAGCAGTTCTTC
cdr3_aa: CASRSSGRWHEQFF